These 5 T cell receptor beta chains were sequenced from one sample in a study of cytomegalovirus exposure and HLA in healthy donors. Researchers ran the PCR with 60 Vbeta and 13 Jbeta primers. Method: immunoSEQ multiplex PCR; TCRdb's copy keeps in-frame clones and lacks some. Found here are around 85,000 clones, roughly 78% of them singletons; the top ten hold about 7.3%. The sequenced sample consisted of PBMCs. The receptors stem from a young man in good health and CMV-seronegative.

The V and J genes are TRBV6-5 and TRBJ2-1; 12 bases map to TRBD1. V gave up 5 bases and J gave up 8 bases; unmatched junction bases: 4. The CDR3 is made up of 14 amino acids. Germline V CDR1 and CDR2: MNHEY, SVGAGI. The CDR3 sequence is CASSRDRGRYEQFF. DNA of the CDR3: TGTGCCAGCAGTCGGGACAGGGGGCGGTATGAGCAGTTCTTC.

The chain links TRBV19 to TRBJ2-3; 12 bases line up with TRBD2. CDR1 is LNHDA and CDR2 is SQIVND in the germline V gene (reference sequence). This CDR3 comprises 18 residues. V trimming: 3 bases; J trimming: 5 bases; junction bases outside the gene matches: 12. CDR3 nucleotides: TGTGCCAGTAGTATCGAGGGCCGACTAGCGGGAGTGGAAGATACGCAGTATTTT. It codes for CASSIEGRLAGVEDTQYF. Complete variable domain (other parts from reference TRBV19 and TRBJ2-3): DGGITQSPKYLFRKEGQNVTLSCEQNLNHDAMYWYRQDPGQGLRLIYYSQIVNDFQKGDIAEGYSVSREKKESFPLTVTSAQKNPTAFYLCASSIEGRLAGVEDTQYFGPGTRLTVL.

The chain couples TRBV30 to TRBJ1-2; 8 bases fit TRBD1. CDR3 length: 13 residues. From germline, CDR1 is GTSNPN and CDR2 SVGIG (reference sequence). V shed 4 bases, J shed 2 bases, and the junction held 3 bases outside the gene matches. The CDR3: CAWTGGKNYGYTF. DNA of the CDR3: TGTGCCTGGACAGGGGGCAAAAACTATGGCTACACCTTC. The variable domain in full, with the rest retrieved from reference TRBV30 and TRBJ1-2, is SQTIHQWPATLVQPVGSPLSLECTVEGTSNPNLYWYRQAAGRGLQLLFYSVGIGQISSEVPQNLSASRPQDRQFILSSKKLLLSDSGFYLCAWTGGKNYGYTFGSGTRLTVV.

V gene TRBV4-1 combines with J gene TRBJ2-7, with TRBD1 matching over 7 bases. The CDR3 length is 14 residues. The V segment lost 0 bases and the J segment 9 bases; nucleotides outside the gene matches: 8. Per the germline V gene, CDR1 is MGHRA and CDR2 is YSYEKL. Here the CDR3 reads CASSQDRGTPGQYF. The CDR3 nucleotides are TGCGCCAGCAGCCAAGACAGGGGGACCCCCGGGCAGTACTTC.

This clone was picked up one time. This rearrangement joins TRBV6-1 to TRBJ2-7, with unresolved D. Trimming took off 2 bases at V and 3 bases at J, with 5 bases between the two ends. CDR1 and CDR2 from the germline V gene are MNHNS and SASEGT. The CDR3 loop spans 12 amino acids. CDR3 DNA sequence: TGTGCCAGCAGTGAAACAGTCTACGAGCAGTACTTC. Translation: CASSETVYEQYF.